The source of this T cell receptor beta chain is a study of blood T cell repertoires in COVID-19. Study-wide context: The samples span acute and convalescent COVID-19 from the United States, Italy and Spain.

Germline lookup yields CDR1 SGHKS and CDR2 YYEKEE (reference sequence). Trimming cost V 4 bases and J 4 bases, with 21 bases left between them. The CDR3 length is 18 residues. As originally analysed: Counts of nucleated cells, estimated from reference gene primer amplification, were obtained. The method was immunoSEQ multiplex PCR; TCRdb's version includes in-frame clones alone and lacks a portion of them. V and J calls and clone size follow that table, whereas D and trimming were derived from the DNA. This repertoire shows 130,000 or so clones, around 84% found once; its top ten account for around 8.4%.

This TCR came from an older woman with acute or convalescent COVID-19. The V gene is TRBV5-5, the J gene TRBJ1-6; a possible D gene is TRBD1 (6 bases). The specimen sequenced was peripheral blood. The DNA of the CDR3 is TGTGCCAGCAGCGTAAATTTTCCGGGCAGGGGTTATAATTCACCCCTCCACTTT. It yields the protein CASSVNFPGRGYNSPLHF.